This T cell receptor beta chain was profiled in a study of tumor-infiltrating lymphocytes in primary liver carcinoma. Unsorted bulk tissue of roughly 17-33 mg yielded co-extracted RNA and DNA. TCR beta cDNA was reverse-transcribed from 400 to 500 ng of total RNA. The reaction used a constant-region primer and ProtoScript II reverse transcriptase. Modified slightly, ARM-PCR produced TCR beta libraries over three nested multiplex PCR rounds. In the first two PCR rounds, TRBV1-TRBV30 forward primers were paired with a C-beta reverse primer, and each round lasted around 10 cycles. TCRdb used MiXCR to reprocess the multiplex PCR reads, holding one entry per CDR3 protein. The table records 100,000 or so distinct CDR3 sequences, around 66% of them present only once. Per germline, CDR1 SGHAT and CDR2 FQNNGV. The V end lost 0 bases, the J end lost 8 bases, and 9 bases lay between the germline ends. The CDR3 contains 13 residues.

The sequence came from a woman aged 55-70 years with primary liver carcinoma and hepatitis B virus infection. The sequencing sample was made of liver tumor tissue from sampling region 2. Subset of the sample: tumor region T2, inferior pole. The gene calls are TRBV11-2 and TRBJ2-3; D gene ambiguous. In DNA, the CDR3 is TGTGCCAGCAGCTTAGATGGAGTAGGTACGCAGTATTTT. Translated: CASSLDGVGTQYF.